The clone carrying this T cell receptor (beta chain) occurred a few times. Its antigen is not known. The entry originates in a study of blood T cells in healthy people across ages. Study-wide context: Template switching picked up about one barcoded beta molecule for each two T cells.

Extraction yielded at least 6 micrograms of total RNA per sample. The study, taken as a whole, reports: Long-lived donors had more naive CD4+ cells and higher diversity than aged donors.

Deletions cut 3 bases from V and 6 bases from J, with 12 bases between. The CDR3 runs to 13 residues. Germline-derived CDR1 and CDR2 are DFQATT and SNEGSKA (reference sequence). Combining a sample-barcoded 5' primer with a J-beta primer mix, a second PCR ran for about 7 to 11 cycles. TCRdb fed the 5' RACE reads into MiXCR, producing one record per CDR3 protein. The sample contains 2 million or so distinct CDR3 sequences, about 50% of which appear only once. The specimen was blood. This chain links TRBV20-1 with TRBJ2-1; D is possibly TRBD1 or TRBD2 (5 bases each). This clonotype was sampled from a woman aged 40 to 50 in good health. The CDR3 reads CSARRPGPNEQFF. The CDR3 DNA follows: TGCAGTGCTAGGAGACCGGGACCCAATGAGCAGTTCTTC.